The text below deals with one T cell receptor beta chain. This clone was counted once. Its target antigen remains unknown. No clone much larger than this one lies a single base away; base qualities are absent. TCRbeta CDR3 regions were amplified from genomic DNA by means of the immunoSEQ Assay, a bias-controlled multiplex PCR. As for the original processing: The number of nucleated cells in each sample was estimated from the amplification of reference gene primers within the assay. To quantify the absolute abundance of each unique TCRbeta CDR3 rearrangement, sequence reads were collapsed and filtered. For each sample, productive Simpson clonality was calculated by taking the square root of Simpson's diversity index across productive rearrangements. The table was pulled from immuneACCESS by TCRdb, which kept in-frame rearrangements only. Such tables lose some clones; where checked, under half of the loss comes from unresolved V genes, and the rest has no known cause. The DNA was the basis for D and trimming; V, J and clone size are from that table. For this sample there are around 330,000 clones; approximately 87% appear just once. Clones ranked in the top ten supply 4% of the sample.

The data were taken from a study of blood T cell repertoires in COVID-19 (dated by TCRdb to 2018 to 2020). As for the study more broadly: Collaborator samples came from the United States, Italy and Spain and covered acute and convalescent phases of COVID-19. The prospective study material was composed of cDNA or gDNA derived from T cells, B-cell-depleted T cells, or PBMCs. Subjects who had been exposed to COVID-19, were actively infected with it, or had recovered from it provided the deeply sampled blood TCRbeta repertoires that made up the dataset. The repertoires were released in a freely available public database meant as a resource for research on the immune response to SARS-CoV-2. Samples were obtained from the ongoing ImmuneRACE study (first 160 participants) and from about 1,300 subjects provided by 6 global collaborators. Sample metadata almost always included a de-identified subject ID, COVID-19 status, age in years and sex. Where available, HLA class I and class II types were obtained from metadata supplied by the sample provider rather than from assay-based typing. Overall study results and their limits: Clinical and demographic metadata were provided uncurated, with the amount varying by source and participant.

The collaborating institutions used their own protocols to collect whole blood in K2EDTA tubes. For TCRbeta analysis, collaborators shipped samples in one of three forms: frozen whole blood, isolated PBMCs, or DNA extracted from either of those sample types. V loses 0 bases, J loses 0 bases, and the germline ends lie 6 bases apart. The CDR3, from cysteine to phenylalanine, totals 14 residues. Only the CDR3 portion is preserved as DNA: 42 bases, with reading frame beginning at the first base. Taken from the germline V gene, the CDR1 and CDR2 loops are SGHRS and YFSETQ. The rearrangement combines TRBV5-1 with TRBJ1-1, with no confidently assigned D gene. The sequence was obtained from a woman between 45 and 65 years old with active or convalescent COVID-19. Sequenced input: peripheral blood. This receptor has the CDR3 CASSLATVNTEAFF. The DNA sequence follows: TGCGCCAGCAGCTTGGCCACAGTGAACACTGAAGCTTTCTTT.